What follows is one T cell receptor (beta chain) and its context. This sample is part of a study of sequential checkpoint blockade in melanoma. Study-wide context: Arm A got nivolumab then ipilimumab; arm B the reverse, 1:1. Maintenance nivolumab came after either treatment sequence.

Sequencing was performed with immunoSEQ multiplex PCR; in TCRdb, only in-frame clones are kept and a portion is missing. This sample has about 32,000 clones, with 82% found just once. The treatment here: randomized to nivolumab then ipilimumab (arm A) or the reverse (arm B). From thawed PBMCs, live CD3+CD8+ cells negative for CD19 and CD56 were sorted. The V gene's germline CDR1 is LGHNT and CDR2 FRNRAP. V lost 2 bases to trimming and J lost 2 bases; unmatched junction nucleotides: 12. The CDR3 runs 18 residues. The chain uses TRBV12-5 and TRBJ1-5, with 7 nucleotides matching TRBD1. The material was CD8+ T cells sorted from blood (inferred from file names), obtained from a patient given nivolumab and ipilimumab in sequence. This receptor was identified in a human donor with melanoma. As DNA, the CDR3 is TGTGCTAGTGGTTTGCCTACTTTTCGGACAGGCTGCAATCAGCCCCAGCATTTT. Its translation is CASGLPTFRTGCNQPQHF.